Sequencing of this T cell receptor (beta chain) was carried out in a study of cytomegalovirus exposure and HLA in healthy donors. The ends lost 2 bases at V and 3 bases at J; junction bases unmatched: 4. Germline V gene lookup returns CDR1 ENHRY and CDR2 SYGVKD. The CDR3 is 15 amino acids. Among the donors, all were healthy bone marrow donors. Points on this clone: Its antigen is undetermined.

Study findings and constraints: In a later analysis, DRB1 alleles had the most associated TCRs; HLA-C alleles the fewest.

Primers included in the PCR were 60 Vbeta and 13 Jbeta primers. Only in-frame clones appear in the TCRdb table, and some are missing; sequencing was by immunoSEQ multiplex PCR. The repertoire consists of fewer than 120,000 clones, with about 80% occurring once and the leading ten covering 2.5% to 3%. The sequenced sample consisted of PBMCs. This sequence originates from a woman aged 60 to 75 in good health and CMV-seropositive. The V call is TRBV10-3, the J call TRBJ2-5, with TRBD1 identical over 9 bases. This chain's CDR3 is CAISEPGTGKETQYF. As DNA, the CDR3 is TGTGCCATCAGTGAGCCCGGGACAGGGAAAGAGACCCAGTACTTC.